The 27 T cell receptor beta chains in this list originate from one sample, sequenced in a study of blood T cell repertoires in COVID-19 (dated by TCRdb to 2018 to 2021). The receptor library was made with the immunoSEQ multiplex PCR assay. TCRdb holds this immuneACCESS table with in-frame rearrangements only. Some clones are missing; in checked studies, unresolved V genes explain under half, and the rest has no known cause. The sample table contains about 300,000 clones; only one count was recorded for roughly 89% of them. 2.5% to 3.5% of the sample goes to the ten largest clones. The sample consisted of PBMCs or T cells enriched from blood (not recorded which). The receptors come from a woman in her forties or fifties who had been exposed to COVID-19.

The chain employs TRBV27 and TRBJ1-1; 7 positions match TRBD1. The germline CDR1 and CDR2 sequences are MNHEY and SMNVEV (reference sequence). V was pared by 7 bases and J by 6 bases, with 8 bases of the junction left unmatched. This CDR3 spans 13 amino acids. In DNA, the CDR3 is TGTGCCAGCAAGGGACAGCGAAGACCTGAAGCTTTCTTT. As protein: CASKGQRRPEAFF.

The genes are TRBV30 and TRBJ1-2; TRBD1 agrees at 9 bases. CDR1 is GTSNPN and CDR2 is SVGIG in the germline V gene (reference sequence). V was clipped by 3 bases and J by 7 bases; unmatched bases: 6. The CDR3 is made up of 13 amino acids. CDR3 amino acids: CAWSRDRAGGYTF. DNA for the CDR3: TGTGCCTGGAGCAGGGACAGGGCTGGTGGCTACACCTTC.

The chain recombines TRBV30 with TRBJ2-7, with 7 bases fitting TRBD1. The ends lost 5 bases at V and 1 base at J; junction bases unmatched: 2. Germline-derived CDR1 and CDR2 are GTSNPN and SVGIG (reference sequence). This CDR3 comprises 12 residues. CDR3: CAWDRVSYEQYF. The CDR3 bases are TGTGCCTGGGACAGGGTTTCCTACGAGCAGTACTTC.

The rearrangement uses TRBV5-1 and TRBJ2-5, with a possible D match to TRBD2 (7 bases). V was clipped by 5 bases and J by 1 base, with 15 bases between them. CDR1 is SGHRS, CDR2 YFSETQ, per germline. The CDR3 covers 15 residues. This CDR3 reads CASRVGGAGQETQYF. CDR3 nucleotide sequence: TGCGCCAGCAGAGTTGGGGGGGCCGGCCAAGAGACCCAGTACTTC.

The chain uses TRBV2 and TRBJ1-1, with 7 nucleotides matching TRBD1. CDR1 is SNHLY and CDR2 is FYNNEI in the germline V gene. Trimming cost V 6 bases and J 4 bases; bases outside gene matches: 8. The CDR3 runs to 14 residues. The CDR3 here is CASRRRGQGTEAFF. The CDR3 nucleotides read TGTGCCAGCAGAAGGAGGGGGCAGGGCACTGAAGCTTTCTTT.

The CDR3 reads CAFRGIGGYTF. In DNA, the CDR3 is TGTGCCTTTAGGGGGATAGGAGGCTACACCTTC. The chain is built from TRBV25-1 and TRBJ1-2; D is perhaps TRBD1 (6 bases). Germline assignment: CDR1 MGHDK and CDR2 SYGVNS. The CDR3 is 11 amino acids. Trimming shortened V by 11 bases and J by 8 bases, and 15 bases separated the two germline ends.

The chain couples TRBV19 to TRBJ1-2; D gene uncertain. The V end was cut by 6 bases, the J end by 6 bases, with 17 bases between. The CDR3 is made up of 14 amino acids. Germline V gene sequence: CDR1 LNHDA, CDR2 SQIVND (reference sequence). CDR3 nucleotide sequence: TGTGCCAGTAGCCCTCAGGAGGGTAGAAATGGCTACACCTTC. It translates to CASSPQEGRNGYTF.

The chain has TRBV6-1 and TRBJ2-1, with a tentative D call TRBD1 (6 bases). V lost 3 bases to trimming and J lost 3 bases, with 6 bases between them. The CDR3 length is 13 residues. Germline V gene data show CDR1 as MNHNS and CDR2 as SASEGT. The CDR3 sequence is CASSEGHYNEQFF. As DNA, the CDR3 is TGTGCCAGCAGTGAGGGACACTACAATGAGCAGTTCTTC.

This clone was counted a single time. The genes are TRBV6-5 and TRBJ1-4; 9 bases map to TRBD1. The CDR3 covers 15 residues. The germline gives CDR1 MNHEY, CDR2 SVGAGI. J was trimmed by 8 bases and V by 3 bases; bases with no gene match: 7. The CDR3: CASSYFRDREEKLFF. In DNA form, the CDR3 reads TGTGCCAGCAGTTATTTCCGGGACAGGGAAGAAAAACTGTTTTTT.

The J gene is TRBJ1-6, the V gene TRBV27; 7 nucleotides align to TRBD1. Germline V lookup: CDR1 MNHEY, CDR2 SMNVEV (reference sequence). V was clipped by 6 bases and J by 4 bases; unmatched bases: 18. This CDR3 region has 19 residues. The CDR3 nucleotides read TGTGCCAGCAGCCGACAGGGCAATTGGGCCTCCTCATATAATTCACCCCTCCACTTT. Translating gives CASSRQGNWASSYNSPLHF.

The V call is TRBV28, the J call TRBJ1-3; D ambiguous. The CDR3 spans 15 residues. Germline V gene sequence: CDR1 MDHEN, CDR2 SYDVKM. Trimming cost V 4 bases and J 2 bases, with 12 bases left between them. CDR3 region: CASSYRDQPGNTIYF. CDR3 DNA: TGTGCCAGCAGTTACAGAGATCAACCTGGAAACACCATATATTTT.

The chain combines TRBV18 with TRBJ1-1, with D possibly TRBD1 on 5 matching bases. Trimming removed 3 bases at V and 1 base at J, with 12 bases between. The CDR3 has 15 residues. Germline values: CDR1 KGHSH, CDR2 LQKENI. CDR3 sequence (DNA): TGTGCCAGCTCACCTGGGGGAGGGGCGAACACTGAAGCTTTCTTT. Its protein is CASSPGGGANTEAFF.

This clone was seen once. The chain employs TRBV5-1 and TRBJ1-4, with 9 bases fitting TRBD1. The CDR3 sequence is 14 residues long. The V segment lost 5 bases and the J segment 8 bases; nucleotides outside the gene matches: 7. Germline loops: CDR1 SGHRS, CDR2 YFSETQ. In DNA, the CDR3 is TGCGCCAGCAGGTCCGGGGACAGGGTAGAAAAACTGTTTTTT. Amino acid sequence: CASRSGDRVEKLFF.

The DNA for the CDR3 is TGTGCCAGCAGCTACGGTAGGACTAGCGGAATGACCTACGAGCAGTACTTC. Encoded protein: CASSYGRTSGMTYEQYF. The chain carries TRBV7-8 and TRBJ2-7; TRBD2 matches at 10 bases. Losses at the gene ends were 4 bases for V and 2 bases for J; bases not matched to a gene: 11. CDR1 is SGHVS, CDR2 FQNEAQ, per germline. This CDR3 has 17 amino acids.

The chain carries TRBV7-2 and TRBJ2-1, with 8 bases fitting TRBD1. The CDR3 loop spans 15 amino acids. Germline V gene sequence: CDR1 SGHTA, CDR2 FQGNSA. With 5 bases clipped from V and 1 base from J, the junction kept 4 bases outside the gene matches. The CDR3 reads CASSGDRGSYNEQFF. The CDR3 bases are TGTGCCAGCAGCGGCGACAGGGGATCCTACAATGAGCAGTTCTTC.

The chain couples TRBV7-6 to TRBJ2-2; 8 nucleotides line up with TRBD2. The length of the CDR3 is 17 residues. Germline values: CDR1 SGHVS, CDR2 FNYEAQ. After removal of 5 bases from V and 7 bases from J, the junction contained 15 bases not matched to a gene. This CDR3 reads CASSPMGMRGVRGELFF. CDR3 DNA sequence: TGTGCCAGCAGCCCTATGGGGATGCGGGGGGTGCGCGGGGAGCTGTTTTTT.

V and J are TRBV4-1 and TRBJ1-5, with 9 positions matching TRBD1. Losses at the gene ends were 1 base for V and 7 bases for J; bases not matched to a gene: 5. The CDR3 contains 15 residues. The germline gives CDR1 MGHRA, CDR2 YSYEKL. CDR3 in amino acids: CASSQADRGDQPQHF. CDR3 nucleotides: TGCGCCAGCAGCCAAGCCGACAGGGGGGACCAGCCCCAGCATTTT.

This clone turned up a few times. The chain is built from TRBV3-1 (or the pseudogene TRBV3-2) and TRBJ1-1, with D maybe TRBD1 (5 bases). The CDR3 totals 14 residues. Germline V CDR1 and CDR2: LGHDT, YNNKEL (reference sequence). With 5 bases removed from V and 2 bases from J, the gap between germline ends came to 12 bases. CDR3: CASSASQGNTEAFF. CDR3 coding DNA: TGTGCCAGCAGCGCCTCCCAGGGAAACACTGAAGCTTTCTTT.

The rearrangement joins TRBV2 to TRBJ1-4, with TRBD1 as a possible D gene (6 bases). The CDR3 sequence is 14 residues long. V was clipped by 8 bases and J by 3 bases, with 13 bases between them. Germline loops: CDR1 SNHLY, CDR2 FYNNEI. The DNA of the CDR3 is TGTGCCAGCTCCAAGACAGGCCCTAATGAAAAACTGTTTTTT. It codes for CASSKTGPNEKLFF.

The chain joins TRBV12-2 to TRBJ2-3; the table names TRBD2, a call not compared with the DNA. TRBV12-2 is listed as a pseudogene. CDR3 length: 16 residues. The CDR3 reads CASRRFDFFVTDTQYF. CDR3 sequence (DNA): TGTGCAAGTCGCCGTTTCGACTTTTTTGTCACAGATACGCAGTATTTT.

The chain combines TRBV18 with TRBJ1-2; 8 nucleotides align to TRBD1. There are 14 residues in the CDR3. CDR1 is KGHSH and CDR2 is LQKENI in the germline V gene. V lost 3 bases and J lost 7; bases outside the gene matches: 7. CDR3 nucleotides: TGTGCCAGCTCACCCGGACAGGGAGGTAGTGGCTACACCTTC. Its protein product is CASSPGQGGSGYTF. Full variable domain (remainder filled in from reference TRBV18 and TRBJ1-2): NAGVMQNPRHLVRRRGQEARLRCSPMKGHSHVYWYRQLPEEGLKFMVYLQKENIIDESGMPKERFSAEFPKEGPSILRIQQVVRGDSAAYFCASSPGQGGSGYTFGSGTRLTVV.

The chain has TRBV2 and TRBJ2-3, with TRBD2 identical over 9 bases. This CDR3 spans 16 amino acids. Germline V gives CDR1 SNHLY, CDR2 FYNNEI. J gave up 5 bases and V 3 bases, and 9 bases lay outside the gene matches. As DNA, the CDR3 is TGTGCCAGCAGTGATCGCATTAGAGCGGGGGGAGATACGCAGTATTTT. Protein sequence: CASSDRIRAGGDTQYF. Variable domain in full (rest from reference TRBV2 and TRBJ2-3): EPEVTQTPSHQVTQMGQEVILRCVPISNHLYFYWYRQILGQKVEFLVSFYNNEISEKSEIFDDQFSVERPDGSNFTLKIRSTKLEDSAMYFCASSDRIRAGGDTQYFGPGTRLTVL.

DNA for the CDR3: TGTGCCAGCAGCCAAGCACCGACAGGGTATAGCAATCAGCCCCAGCATTTT. It yields the protein CASSQAPTGYSNQPQHF. The gene calls are TRBV7-2 and TRBJ1-5; TRBD1 matches 7 bases. The CDR3 is 17 residues long. CDR1 and CDR2 from the germline V gene are SGHTA and FQGNSA. The ends lost 5 bases at V and 0 bases at J; junction bases unmatched: 10.

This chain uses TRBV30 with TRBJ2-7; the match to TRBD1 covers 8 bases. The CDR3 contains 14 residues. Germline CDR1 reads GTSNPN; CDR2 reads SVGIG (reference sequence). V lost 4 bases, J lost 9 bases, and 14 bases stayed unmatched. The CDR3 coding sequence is TGTGCCTGGACCAAGACAGGAACAGGGGGTGTGCAGTACTTC. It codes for CAWTKTGTGGVQYF.

The CDR3 here is CASSPGLAGGYQETQYF. In nucleotides, the CDR3 is TGTGCCAGTAGTCCGGGACTAGCGGGGGGATACCAAGAGACCCAGTACTTC. The rearrangement uses TRBV19 and TRBJ2-5; TRBD2 aligns across 15 bases. Germline V CDR1 and CDR2: LNHDA, SQIVND (reference sequence). V gave up 5 bases and J gave up 0 bases; unmatched junction bases: 4. The CDR3 spans 17 residues.

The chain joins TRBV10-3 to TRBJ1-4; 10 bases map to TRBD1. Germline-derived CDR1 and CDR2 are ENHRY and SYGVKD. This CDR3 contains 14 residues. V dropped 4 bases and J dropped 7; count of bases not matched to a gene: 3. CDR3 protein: CAISAGQGFEKLFF. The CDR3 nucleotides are TGTGCCATCAGTGCGGGACAGGGGTTTGAAAAACTGTTTTTT.

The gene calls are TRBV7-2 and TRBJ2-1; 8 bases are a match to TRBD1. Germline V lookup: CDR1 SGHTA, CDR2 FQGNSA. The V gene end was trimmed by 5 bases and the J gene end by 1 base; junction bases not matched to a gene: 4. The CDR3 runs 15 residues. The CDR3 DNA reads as TGTGCCAGCAGCCCCGACAGGGGTTCCTACAATGAGCAGTTCTTC. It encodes CASSPDRGSYNEQFF.